This T cell receptor beta chain emerged from a study of cytomegalovirus exposure and HLA in healthy donors. PCR was performed using 60 Vbeta and 13 Jbeta primers. The method was immunoSEQ multiplex PCR; TCRdb's version includes in-frame clones alone and lacks a portion of them. The sample table sets out about 88,000 clones. The J segment lost 8 bases and the V segment lost 6 bases, leaving 18 bases of the junction unmatched. The CDR3 spans 16 residues. Germline V gene sequence: CDR1 LNHDA, CDR2 SQIVND (reference sequence). The sample consisted of PBMCs. This chain links TRBV19 with TRBJ1-2, with 7 positions matching TRBD1. This TCR was sampled from a girl between 5 and 17 years old in good health and CMV-seropositive. The CDR3 DNA follows: TGTGCCAGTAGCCGAACCGGGACAGCTTCTTCTTGGGGCTACACCTTC. Residues: CASSRTGTASSWGYTF.